The rows below give T cell receptor beta chains drawn from one sample of a study of T cells after yellow fever vaccination. TCRdb re-analysed the 5' RACE reads in MiXCR, keeping a single row per CDR3 protein. The sample has a few hundred thousand distinct CDR3 sequences; 11% are singletons. The specimen comprised PBMCs, sampled on the day of the first yellow fever vaccination. Every receptor here comes from a man younger than 35 who received the YFV17D yellow fever vaccine. CDR3s include the opening cysteine and the closing phenylalanine or tryptophan. A D gene is named only where the DNA matches it firmly. Clone sizes are given selectively: once, few, many, or a class where the clone is expanded.

CDR3nt: TGCGCCAGCTCCGGTGAAGAGACCCAGTACTTC; CDR3aa: CASSGEETQYF; j_gene: TRBJ2-5; v_gene: TRBV5-1; abundance: few; d_gene: .
CDR3nt: TGTGCCAGCAGCTTAACGGGACGGACTGGCTCCGAGCAGTACTTC; CDR3aa: CASSLTGRTGSEQYF; j_gene: TRBJ2-7; v_gene: TRBV7-9; abundance: .; d_gene: .
CDR3nt: TGTGCCAGCAGCGTAGGTCCGGCTCGGTCCTATAATTCACCCCTCCACTTT; CDR3aa: CASSVGPARSYNSPLHF; j_gene: TRBJ1-6; v_gene: TRBV9; abundance: .; d_gene: .
CDR3nt: TGCGCCAGCAGCCCAGCGGGAGGCACAGATACGCAGTATTTT; CDR3aa: CASSPAGGTDTQYF; j_gene: TRBJ2-3; v_gene: TRBV5-1; abundance: few; d_gene: TRBD2
CDR3nt: TGTGCCAGCAGCTCCCCGGGACACACGAACACCGGGGAGCTGTTTTTT; CDR3aa: CASSSPGHTNTGELFF; j_gene: TRBJ2-2; v_gene: TRBV7-9; abundance: .; d_gene: .
CDR3nt: TGTGCCACCAAACGCAACACCGGGGAGCTGTTTTTT; CDR3aa: CATKRNTGELFF; j_gene: TRBJ2-2; v_gene: TRBV12-3/TRBV12-4; abundance: few; d_gene: .
CDR3nt: TGTGCCAGCAGCCAAGCTGGGAATGCCCGCGAGCAGTACTTC; CDR3aa: CASSQAGNAREQYF; j_gene: TRBJ2-7; v_gene: TRBV14; abundance: few; d_gene: .
CDR3nt: TGTGCCAGCAGCAAGGGGGGGATCGCTTACGAGCAGTACTTC; CDR3aa: CASSKGGIAYEQYF; j_gene: TRBJ2-7; v_gene: TRBV12-3/TRBV12-4; abundance: .; d_gene: .
CDR3nt: TGTGCCAGCAGCTGGGGGGGGGGGCCGTGGAACACTGAAGCTTTCTTT; CDR3aa: CASSWGGGPWNTEAFF; j_gene: TRBJ1-1; v_gene: TRBV3-1; abundance: .; d_gene: .
CDR3nt: TGCGCCAGCAGAGTGGGGATGTTGATAAACACTGAAGCTTTCTTT; CDR3aa: CASRVGMLINTEAFF; j_gene: TRBJ1-1; v_gene: TRBV5-1; abundance: .; d_gene: .
CDR3nt: TGCAGTGCTAGAGATTCGTCCGGGGGCGGCCCGGGAGATACGCAGTATTTT; CDR3aa: CSARDSSGGGPGDTQYF; j_gene: TRBJ2-3; v_gene: TRBV20-1; abundance: few; d_gene: .
CDR3nt: TGTGCCAGCACCCCAGACGCCGGGATGGAGACCCAGTACTTC; CDR3aa: CASTPDAGMETQYF; j_gene: TRBJ2-5; v_gene: TRBV4-2; abundance: .; d_gene: .
CDR3nt: TGTGCCAGCAGCCAAGCCGGGCTTGGCACAGATACGCAGTATTTT; CDR3aa: CASSQAGLGTDTQYF; j_gene: TRBJ2-3; v_gene: TRBV3-1; abundance: .; d_gene: .
CDR3nt: TGCAGCGTTGAGCGACAGGGCGCCACTGGAAACACCATATATTTT; CDR3aa: CSVERQGATGNTIYF; j_gene: TRBJ1-3; v_gene: TRBV29-1; abundance: .; d_gene: TRBD1
CDR3nt: TGTGCCAGCAGCCTAATGGGGGGTCGAGAAGATACGCAGTATTTT; CDR3aa: CASSLMGGREDTQYF; j_gene: TRBJ2-3; v_gene: TRBV7-2; abundance: .; d_gene: .
CDR3nt: TGTGCCAGCACCGATATCCCTCCAGAGAGTTCAGCCCTCCACTTT; CDR3aa: CASTDIPPESSALHF; j_gene: TRBJ1-6; v_gene: TRBV6-1; abundance: few; d_gene: .
CDR3nt: TGTGCCAGCAGCTTAGACCTCTACACCGGGGAGCTGTTTTTT; CDR3aa: CASSLDLYTGELFF; j_gene: TRBJ2-2; v_gene: TRBV7-9; abundance: few; d_gene: .
CDR3nt: TGTGCCAGCAGTTTTGGGGGAACGGAGACCCAGTACTTC; CDR3aa: CASSFGGTETQYF; j_gene: TRBJ2-5; v_gene: TRBV28; abundance: many; d_gene: .